This T cell receptor (beta chain) was sequenced in a study of cytomegalovirus exposure and HLA in healthy donors. Whole-study results and caveats: First-cohort TCR clusters were later found to tend to co-occur in the 90 to 150 validation repertoires.

This clone has only a few counts. Its matching antigen is unknown. Sequencing used immunoSEQ multiplex PCR; TCRdb keeps in-frame clones, though not all of them. The sample has roughly 330,000 clones; 87% are singletons. The CDR3 has 10 residues. Trimming removed 10 bases from V and 5 bases from J, with 9 bases in between. Looked up from germline, CDR1 is MNHNY and CDR2 is SVGAGI (reference sequence). V gene TRBV6-6 combines with J gene TRBJ2-7, with D possibly matching TRBD1 (5 bases). Sequences were obtained from PBMCs. The TCR comes from a woman aged 25 to 39 in good health and CMV-seropositive. CDR3 residues: CATGRDEQYF. The CDR3 DNA follows: TGTGCCACAGGCAGGGACGAGCAGTACTTC.